The rows below give T cell receptor beta chains drawn from one sample of a study of blood T cell repertoires in COVID-19. Generated by immunoSEQ multiplex PCR, the TCRdb table keeps only in-frame clones and is missing some. This sample has under 200,000 clones, with 70% to 90% found just once. Sequencing input: peripheral blood. These receptors were collected from a man in his 60s with active or convalescent COVID-19. Both conserved end residues are part of each CDR3. D genes are given only for firm matches. The listing skips clone size in some rows; elsewhere it reads once, few, many or a size class.

v_gene,j_gene,d_gene,abundance,CDR3nt,CDR3aa
TRBV5-6,TRBJ2-7,TRBD1,.,TGTGCCAGCAGCTTTACAGACAGGGACCAGTACTTC,CASSFTDRDQYF
TRBV29-1,TRBJ1-2,.,.,TGCAGCGTTGGAGAAGGCCGAGGCTATGGCTACACCTTC,CSVGEGRGYGYTF
TRBV6-1,TRBJ2-5,.,.,TGTGCCAGCAGTGAGGCTCTGGACAGTAGGGTTCCCCAAGAGACCCAGTACTTC,CASSEALDSRVPQETQYF
TRBV6-5,TRBJ2-3,.,.,TGTGCCAGCAGTTATAGCAGAGATACGCAGTATTTT,CASSYSRDTQYF
TRBV24-1,TRBJ2-7,.,.,TGTGCCACCAGTGAAACGGGGAGGTCCTACGAGCAGTACTTC,CATSETGRSYEQYF
TRBV29-1,TRBJ1-1,.,.,TGCAGCGTTCTCTCGAACACTGAAGCTTTCTTT,CSVLSNTEAFF
TRBV3-1/TRBV3-2,TRBJ2-7,.,.,TGTGCCAGCACCCGACAGGTGAACTCCTACGAGCAGTACTTC,CASTRQVNSYEQYF
TRBV9,TRBJ1-2,TRBD1,.,TGTGCCAGCAGCGTAGCGAGCCAGGGGGCGGGCTACACCTTC,CASSVASQGAGYTF
TRBV7-9,TRBJ2-5,.,.,TGTGCCAGCAGCTTAGCGTCAGGGGTTAGCCAGTACTTC,CASSLASGVSQYF
TRBV19,TRBJ2-1,TRBD2,.,TGTGCCAGTAGTGGCAGCGGGGGGCTATCCTACAATGAGCAGTTCTTC,CASSGSGGLSYNEQFF
TRBV30,TRBJ1-5,.,.,TGTGCCTGGTCCCCAGGGCAGTATAGCAATCAGCCCCAGCATTTT,CAWSPGQYSNQPQHF
TRBV10-3,TRBJ2-3,TRBD2,.,TGTGCCACCAACAGACTAGCGGGGGACGAGGCGCAGTATTTT,CATNRLAGDEAQYF
TRBV5-4,TRBJ2-1,TRBD1,.,TGTGCCAGCAGCCCCTGGGACAGGATCTACAATGAGCAGTTCTTC,CASSPWDRIYNEQFF
TRBV2,TRBJ2-5,TRBD2,.,TGTGCCAGCAGTGGCCCGACTAGCGGGGAAGAGACCCAGTACTTC,CASSGPTSGEETQYF
TRBV29-1,TRBJ1-2,.,.,TGCAGCGGTGTCCTAGGGAGGGGCTACACCTTC,CSGVLGRGYTF
TRBV5-5,TRBJ2-7,.,.,TGTGCCAGCAGCATAGGAACAGGGACAATCGTCTACGAGCAGTACTTC,CASSIGTGTIVYEQYF
TRBV6-5,TRBJ2-7,TRBD1,once,TGTGCCAGCAGGTCCGGGACAGTCACCTCCGAGCAGTACTTC,CASRSGTVTSEQYF
TRBV5-5,TRBJ1-1,TRBD1,.,TGTGCCAGCAGCTTGATTGTCTCCAGGGGGGACACTGAAGCTTTCTTT,CASSLIVSRGDTEAFF
TRBV24-1,TRBJ2-3,TRBD2,.,TGTGCCACCAGTGATTCCAGCGGGGGGGGCACAGATACGCAGTATTTT,CATSDSSGGGTDTQYF
TRBV21-1,TRBJ2-7,.,.,TGTGCCAGCAGTTTGACAGGAGTTTTAAGCGAGCAGTACTTC,CASSLTGVLSEQYF
TRBV18,TRBJ2-7,.,.,TGTGCCAGCTCACCGTCCGTCTACGAGCAGTACTTC,CASSPSVYEQYF
TRBV12-3/TRBV12-4,TRBJ1-2,.,.,TGTGCCAGCAGACTAAACACAGGGTATGGCTACACCTTC,CASRLNTGYGYTF
TRBV12-3/TRBV12-4,TRBJ1-1,.,once,TGTGCCAGCAGTCATGACAGGAACACTGAAGCTTTCTTT,CASSHDRNTEAFF
TRBV27,TRBJ2-7,TRBD1,.,TGTGCCAGCAGTTTAAAGCCGGGACAGATCTACGAGCAGTACTTC,CASSLKPGQIYEQYF
TRBV11-2,TRBJ2-7,.,once,TGTGCCAGCAGCTTAGGCGGTCCTTACGAGCAGTACTTC,CASSLGGPYEQYF
TRBV29-1,TRBJ1-3,.,.,TGCAGCGTTGAAGATCGCTCTGGAAACACCATATATTTT,CSVEDRSGNTIYF
TRBV5-1,TRBJ1-2,.,.,TGCGCCAGCAGCTTGGTGCCGGATCGGGTTAACTATGGCTACACCTTC,CASSLVPDRVNYGYTF
TRBV11-2,TRBJ2-1,.,.,TGTGCCAGCAGCTTATCGGGGTTTGAGCAGTTCTTC,CASSLSGFEQFF
TRBV24-1,TRBJ2-2,.,.,TGTGCCACCAGTGATACCCAGGGCACCGGGGAGCTGTTTTTT,CATSDTQGTGELFF
TRBV7-2,TRBJ2-7,TRBD2,.,TGTGCCAGCAGCATCTCTAGCGGGGGGGACCCTTACGAGCAGTACTTC,CASSISSGGDPYEQYF
TRBV6-1,TRBJ2-3,TRBD2,.,TGTGCCAGCAGTGCTAGCGGGGGGTCCCGTACCACAGATACGCAGTATTTT,CASSASGGSRTTDTQYF
TRBV24-1,TRBJ2-7,.,.,TGTGCCACCAGTGATTTGACAGAATGGTGCCGACAGTCCAAGACGAGTTACGAGCAGTACTTC,CATSDLTEWCRQSKTSYEQYF
TRBV9,TRBJ2-2,.,.,TGTGCCAGCAGCAAAAGGTCGGGCACCGGGGAGCTGTTTTTT,CASSKRSGTGELFF
TRBV5-1,TRBJ2-3,.,.,TGCGCCAGCAGCTCCCCGGGGACAGATACGCAGTATTTT,CASSSPGTDTQYF
TRBV7-6,TRBJ2-1,TRBD1,.,TGTGCCAGCAGCTTAGACGGACAGGGGTACAATGAGCAGTTCTTC,CASSLDGQGYNEQFF
TRBV12-3/TRBV12-4,TRBJ1-1,.,once,TGTGCCAGCAGCTTGGGGAGGAACACTGAAGCTTTCTTT,CASSLGRNTEAFF
TRBV2,TRBJ2-7,.,.,TGTGCCAGCAGTGACGTGTCCGTCTACGAGCAGTACTTC,CASSDVSVYEQYF
TRBV24-1,TRBJ1-2,TRBD1,.,TGTGCCACCAGTGATCCCGGACAGGGGAACTATGGCTACACCTTC,CATSDPGQGNYGYTF
TRBV7-8,TRBJ2-7,TRBD2,.,TGTGCCAGCAGCCGGAGTCTCGCCGGGGGGAACTACGAGCAGTACTTC,CASSRSLAGGNYEQYF
TRBV7-3,TRBJ2-3,TRBD2,.,TGTGCCAGCAGCTTAAGGGCTAGCGGCTATACAGATACGCAGTATTTT,CASSLRASGYTDTQYF
TRBV5-5,TRBJ1-2,.,.,TGTGCCAGCAGATCTGGCTCAGTCTATGGCTACACCTTC,CASRSGSVYGYTF
TRBV27,TRBJ2-7,.,.,TGTGCCAGCAGTTTGCCAACCGGCTACGAGCAGTACTTC,CASSLPTGYEQYF
TRBV5-5,TRBJ1-6,.,.,TGTGCCAGCAGCTTGGAGCTCCAGGGGTATGGTTCACCCCTCCACTTT,CASSLELQGYGSPLHF
TRBV2,TRBJ2-5,.,.,TGTGCCAGCAGCTATATTTCAGGGGGAGGGACCCAGTACTTC,CASSYISGGGTQYF
TRBV12-5,TRBJ2-7,TRBD2,.,TGTGCTAGTAGGACTAGCGGCTCTAAGGGGAACGAGCAGTACTTC,CASRTSGSKGNEQYF
TRBV11-2,TRBJ1-3,.,.,TGTGCCAGCAGCACGTATCCCTCGGGACAACGCTCTGGAAACACCATATATTTT,CASSTYPSGQRSGNTIYF
TRBV19,TRBJ2-1,TRBD2,.,TGTGCCAGTAGTATTATTAAGGGACTAGCGGGGGGGACCTACAATGAGCAGTTCTTC,CASSIIKGLAGGTYNEQFF